A single sample is the source of the 28 T cell receptor beta chains below, sequenced in a study of tumor and adjacent non-tumor tissue in lung cancer. This sample's RNA came from whole unsorted tissue. A modified ARM-PCR protocol with three rounds of nested PCR amplified TCRbeta. From the multiplex PCR reads, TCRdb called clonotypes with MiXCR, one entry per CDR3 protein. The table lists around 71,000 distinct CDR3 sequences, 72% of them singletons. The sample was lung tumor tissue. Receptors were obtained from a woman between 40 and 50 years old with non-small cell lung cancer.

As regards this clonotype: A much bigger clone sits one base away, suggesting this may be a read error. This chain links TRBV14 with TRBJ1-2, with D possibly matching TRBD1 (5 bases). The CDR3 sequence is 12 residues long. CDR1 is SGHDN and CDR2 is FVKESK in the germline V gene. The CDR3 protein is CVSSQGNYGYTF. DNA for the CDR3: TGTGTCAGCAGCCAGGGTAACTATGGCTACACCTTC.

Of note for this clonotype: A much more abundant neighbour one base away suggests this may be a read error. V is TRBV20-1 and J is TRBJ2-7; TRBD1 is a possible D gene (5 bases). Germline lookup yields CDR1 DFQATT and CDR2 SNEGSKA (reference sequence). The CDR3 has 15 residues. V was pared by 2 bases and J by 4 bases, with 18 bases between. CDR3 in DNA: TGCAGTGCTAGACCTAGGATAGGGGTCGTTTACGAGCAGTACTTC. The encoded protein is CSARPRIGVVYEQYF.

This clonotype was counted only a few times. A much larger clone differs by one base, so this may be a read error. The V gene is TRBV12-3 or TRBV12-4, the J gene TRBJ2-7; a possible D gene is TRBD2 (5 bases). Between the trimmed V and J ends, which lost 6 bases and 3 bases, there was a span of 15 bases. This CDR3 comprises 14 residues. CDR3 amino acids: CASSRPDGNYEQYF. The CDR3, as DNA: TGTGCCAGCAGCCGTCCCGACGGGAACTACGAGCAGTACTTC.

The rearrangement links TRBV4-2 to TRBJ1-6; 8 bases line up with TRBD1. Germline loops: CDR1 LGHNA, CDR2 YNFKEQ. The CDR3 extends over 15 amino acids. CDR3 in amino acids: CLSSPPGQENSPLHF. The CDR3 bases are TGTCTCAGCAGCCCTCCGGGACAGGAAAATTCACCCCTCCACTTT.

Note on this clonotype: The CDR3 ends on some other residue instead of the conserved phenylalanine or tryptophan, so this is likely a read error. The chain couples TRBV11-2 to TRBJ2-6, with TRBD1 matching 7 bases. The germline CDR1 and CDR2 sequences are SGHAT and FQNNGV. This CDR3 spans 16 amino acids. The CDR3 DNA is TGTGCCAGCATCCAGACAGGGATAATGGGGGCCAACATCCTGACTCTC. Translating gives CASIQTGIMGANILTL.

The chain joins TRBV20-1 to TRBJ2-3; TRBD2 matches at 10 bases. J lost 8 bases, V lost 4 bases, and 9 bases had no gene match. Per germline, CDR1 DFQATT and CDR2 SNEGSKA (reference sequence). The CDR3 has 14 residues. CDR3 loop: CSAKTAGGLGTQYF. CDR3 in DNA: TGCAGTGCTAAGACAGCGGGGGGGCTTGGTACGCAGTATTTT.

As for this clonotype: The junction departs from the called germline gene at one end, perhaps through a read error. The chain has TRBV29-1 and TRBJ2-7, with 10 bases matching TRBD1. The CDR3 contains 12 residues. Germline values: CDR1 SQVTM, CDR2 ANQGSEA. This CDR3 reads CSVGDRGREHYF. The CDR3 region has the DNA TGCAGCGTAGGTGACAGGGGGCGAGAGCATTACTTC.

As for this clonotype: The conserved final phenylalanine or tryptophan is absent from the CDR3, which likely points to a read error. The rearrangement uses TRBV6-5 and TRBJ2-7; D remains unclear. The CDR3 contains 14 residues. Germline V lookup: CDR1 MNHEY, CDR2 SVGAGI. The CDR3 reads CVSSYLEKGGEQYL. CDR3 coding DNA: TGTGTCAGCAGTTACCTTGAAAAAGGCGGCGAGCAGTACCTC.

About this clonotype: Here the CDR3 omits its conserved ending phenylalanine or tryptophan, so a read error is the likely source. The V gene is TRBV11-2, the J gene TRBJ1-2, with D maybe TRBD1 (6 bases). Looked up from germline, CDR1 is SGHAT and CDR2 is FQNNGV. CDR3 size: 13 residues. CDR3 sequence: CTSTPNRERGYTL. CDR3 DNA sequence: TGTACCAGCACCCCCAACAGGGAGAGGGGCTACACCTTG.

This clonotype came up many times. The J gene is TRBJ1-3, the V gene TRBV5-1, with no clear D. This CDR3 has 15 residues. CDR1 is SGHRS, CDR2 YFSETQ, per germline. V was cut by 0 bases and J by 0 bases, with 7 bases left in between. As DNA, the CDR3 is TGCGCCAGCAGCTTGGACAGCTTCTCTGGAAACACCATATATTTT. It translates to CASSLDSFSGNTIYF.

The chain carries TRBV29-1 and TRBJ2-1; D is perhaps TRBD1 (7 bases). The V end was cut by 6 bases, the J end by 2 bases, with 14 bases between. Germline V gives CDR1 SQVTM, CDR2 ANQGSEA. This CDR3 has 14 residues. In nucleotides, the CDR3 is TGCAGCGTAGTCGCGGGACAGACCTACAATGAGCAGTTCTTC. Translating it yields CSVVAGQTYNEQFF.

J is TRBJ1-4 and V is TRBV12-3 or TRBV12-4; D is ambiguous. The V gene lost 8 bases and the J gene lost 7 bases, with 11 bases spanning the gap. The CDR3 consists of 12 residues. The CDR3 sequence is CASGATVEKLFF. In DNA form, the CDR3 reads TGTGCCAGCGGTGCGACCGTTGAAAAACTGTTTTTT.

The chain employs TRBV4-2 and TRBJ2-6; D is ambiguous. This CDR3 contains 12 residues. Germline values: CDR1 LGHNA, CDR2 YNFKEQ. V shed 1 base and J shed 9 bases, with 4 bases lying between them. In nucleotides, the CDR3 is TGTGCCAGCAGCCAAGGAATCAACGTCCTGACTTTC. It encodes CASSQGINVLTF.

The CDR3 protein is CISSSDRLALGNEQFF. CDR3 nucleotides: TGTATCAGCAGCTCCGACCGACTAGCCCTTGGCAATGAGCAGTTCTTC. This rearrangement joins TRBV11-2 to TRBJ2-1, with 7 bases matching TRBD2. Germline V gene data show CDR1 as SGHAT and CDR2 as FQNNGV. The CDR3 is 16 residues long.

A remark on this clonotype: The CDR3 carries no conserved terminal phenylalanine or tryptophan, so it likely arises from a read error. The chain is built from TRBV7-9 and TRBJ2-5; D gene uncertain. V gave up 2 bases and J gave up 2 bases, with 9 bases separating them. Per the germline V gene, CDR1 is SEHNR and CDR2 is FQNEAQ (reference sequence). The CDR3 contains 14 residues. CDR3 loop: CASSLLCGQETQYL. The CDR3 bases are TGTGCCAGCAGCTTATTGTGCGGACAAGAGACCCAGTACTTA.

This clonotype was detected ten times or more. The gene calls are TRBV6-6 and TRBJ2-6, with D hard to call. Germline V lookup: CDR1 MNHNY, CDR2 SVGAGI (reference sequence). The CDR3 has 17 amino acids. Trimming removed 6 bases from V and 0 bases from J, with 15 bases in between. CDR3 DNA: TGTGCCAGCAGGCCATCGACTGCGATCTCTGGGGCCAACGTCCTGACTTTC. Its protein product is CASRPSTAISGANVLTF.

This clonotype was recorded many times. The chain joins TRBV6-1 to TRBJ1-2; 7 bases match TRBD1. This CDR3 is 14 amino acids long. Germline V gene data show CDR1 as MNHNS and CDR2 as SASEGT. Trimming cost V 6 bases and J 3 bases; bases outside gene matches: 7. The chain's CDR3 is CASRTQGRDYGYTF. DNA for the CDR3: TGTGCCAGCAGGACACAGGGGAGGGACTATGGCTACACCTTC.

A word on this clonotype: Sequence at one end of the junction differs from germline and may be a read error. The chain couples TRBV11-2 to TRBJ2-1; TRBD2 matches 13 bases. The CDR3 length is 17 residues. CDR1 and CDR2 from the germline V gene are SGHAT and FQNNGV. This CDR3 is CASSKRTSGSSCNELFF. DNA of the CDR3: TGTGCCAGCAGCAAACGGACTAGCGGGAGCTCCTGTAATGAGCTGTTCTTC.

With regard to this clonotype: Since no conserved phenylalanine or tryptophan closes the CDR3, a read error is the likely cause. This chain connects TRBV20-1 to TRBJ2-7; 9 bases fit TRBD1. The CDR3 covers 15 residues. The V and J ends lost 5 bases and 4 bases, in that order; junction bases with no gene match: 12. From germline, CDR1 is DFQATT and CDR2 SNEGSKA (reference sequence). The CDR3 DNA follows: TGCAGTGCTTGGTTCCCGGGACAGGGAGTATACGAGCAGTACTTA. Protein product: CSAWFPGQGVYEQYL.

As to this clonotype: This may arise from a read error, as a much more abundant clone is one base away. The CDR3 here is CSLTESYEQYF. The CDR3 coding sequence is TGCAGTTTGACCGAGTCCTACGAGCAGTACTTC. The chain carries TRBV20-1 and TRBJ2-7; no clear D gene. This CDR3 has 11 residues. Germline CDR1 is DFQATT and CDR2 is SNEGSKA (reference sequence). The ends were cut back, 8 bases at V and 1 base at J, with 9 bases in the middle.

The V call is TRBV11-2, the J call TRBJ2-3; D gene uncertain. V was pared by 2 bases and J by 15 bases, with 12 bases between. The CDR3 runs to 11 residues. CDR1 and CDR2 (germline): SGHAT, FQNNGV. CDR3 loop: CASSLSDTHYF. The CDR3, as DNA: TGTGCCAGCAGCTTATCGGATACACACTATTTT.

For this clonotype: The junction and the germline gene differ at one end; a read error may be behind it. V usage is TRBV6-5 and J usage is TRBJ2-2; D remains ambiguous. The CDR3 sequence is 12 residues long. The germline V gene encodes CDR1 MNHEY and CDR2 SVGAGI. The DNA of the CDR3 is TGTGCCTGCAGTCGATTCACCGGGGAGCTGTTTTTT. It is translated as CACSRFTGELFF.

V is TRBV29-1 and J is TRBJ2-3, with TRBD1 as a possible D gene (5 bases). V was trimmed by 3 bases and J by 2 bases, leaving 12 bases between them. The germline CDR1 and CDR2 sequences are SQVTM and ANQGSEA. The CDR3 consists of 14 residues. The chain's CDR3 is CSVDTTGSTDTQYF. In nucleotides, the CDR3 is TGCAGCGTTGATACCACAGGATCCACAGATACGCAGTATTTT.

The chain uses TRBV5-1 and TRBJ2-7; 7 bases match TRBD2. Germline-derived CDR1 and CDR2 are SGHRS and YFSETQ. V lost 0 bases to trimming and J lost 2 bases; unmatched junction nucleotides: 14. The CDR3 spans 18 residues. The CDR3 protein is CASSLGEIPSGKTYEQYF. DNA for the CDR3: TGCGCCAGCAGCTTGGGAGAGATACCAAGCGGGAAAACCTACGAGCAGTACTTC.

As regards this clonotype: Germline is not matched at one junction end, which may reflect a read error. The chain couples TRBV29-1 to TRBJ2-3; TRBD2 agrees at 11 bases. Per the germline V gene, CDR1 is SQVTM and CDR2 is ANQGSEA. This CDR3 has 18 amino acids. DNA for the CDR3: TGCAGTGTTGAAGATCAGGAGGAGACTAGCGGGAACCGAGATACGCAGTATTTT. It is translated as CSVEDQEETSGNRDTQYF.

A word on this clonotype: Sequence at one end of the junction differs from germline and may be a read error. The rearrangement joins TRBV6-5 to TRBJ1-2; TRBD1 is a possible D gene (5 bases). CDR1 is MNHEY and CDR2 is SVGAGI in the germline V gene. CDR3 length: 13 residues. In nucleotides, the CDR3 is TGTGTCAGCGGTTACTTGGGGCAGAATGGCTACACCTTC. This codes for CVSGYLGQNGYTF.

For this clonotype: Compared with germline, one end of the junction differs, possibly owing to a read error. CDR3 DNA: TGTGACAGCGATTTCAGCGGGTCTGGGTGGGAGACCCAGTACTTC. This codes for CDSDFSGSGWETQYF. V gene TRBV6-6 combines with J gene TRBJ2-5; D might be TRBD2 (6 bases). Looked up from germline, CDR1 is MNHNY and CDR2 is SVGAGI (reference sequence). The CDR3 has 15 residues.

For this clonotype: A read error may produce the germline difference seen at one junction end. This chain connects TRBV24-1 to TRBJ2-3; 8 bases fit TRBD1. The CDR3 totals 15 residues. Germline V gene sequence: CDR1 KGHDR, CDR2 SFDVKD. The CDR3 nucleotides read TGTGCCACCAGTGATCCCCGGACAGGGCCAAATACGCAATATTTT. Translation gives CATSDPRTGPNTQYF.